The next 26 T cell receptor beta chains were all read from a single sample in a study of CD8 T cells in ankylosing spondylitis. TCRdb re-analysed the 5' RACE reads in MiXCR, keeping a single row per CDR3 protein. Of tens of thousands of distinct CDR3 sequences listed, 30% are singletons. Sequencing input: synovial fluid, either unsorted or a sorted T cell fraction (not recorded which). These receptors were collected from a male donor with ankylosing spondylitis.

In its sample, this clonotype was seen many times. The chain recombines TRBV4-1 with TRBJ2-7; 9 nucleotides match TRBD2. This CDR3 has 16 amino acids. Trimming removed 0 bases from V and 1 base from J; junction bases left unmatched: 4. Looked up from germline, CDR1 is MGHRA and CDR2 is YSYEKL. The CDR3 is CASSQEAAGGSYEQYV. The CDR3 region has the DNA TGCGCCAGCAGCCAAGAAGCAGCGGGAGGATCCTACGAGCAGTACGTC.

To note about this clonotype: The limits of the CDR3 on the DNA are not certain, so only TCRdb's listed CDR3 is given. This chain connects TRBV6-4 to TRBJ2-2; no DNA check was done on the table's D call, TRBD2. A total of 17 residues make up the CDR3, ends included. From germline, CDR1 is MRHNA and CDR2 SNTAGT. CDR3 in amino acids: CASSELAGGSTGELFFF.

V and J are TRBV27 and TRBJ2-7, with TRBD2 matching over 9 bases. The V gene end was trimmed by 3 bases and the J gene end by 3 bases; junction bases not matched to a gene: 0. The CDR3 contains 13 residues. Germline CDR1 is MNHEY and CDR2 is SMNVEV (reference sequence). The CDR3 coding sequence is TGTGCCAGCAGTTTGCGGGAGGGCTACGAGCAGTACTTC. The encoded protein is CASSLREGYEQYF.

The V call is TRBV2, the J call TRBJ2-2; tentative D call: TRBD2 (5 bases). Per the germline V gene, CDR1 is SNHLY and CDR2 is FYNNEI. Deletions cut 5 bases from V and 1 base from J, with 11 bases between. The CDR3 contains 15 residues. The chain's CDR3 is CASSPTRQNTGELFF. DNA of the CDR3: TGTGCCAGCAGTCCAACTAGACAGAACACCGGGGAGCTGTTTTTT.

This clonotype is medium-sized. The J gene is TRBJ1-1, the V gene TRBV4-2, with D possibly TRBD1 on 6 matching bases. The germline V gene encodes CDR1 LGHNA and CDR2 YNFKEQ. The V end lost 1 base, the J end lost 1 base, and 10 bases lay between the germline ends. The CDR3 is made up of 15 amino acids. The CDR3 DNA sequence: TGTGCCAGCAGCCAAGGGACAGACGCGAACACTGAAGCTTTCTTT. Encoded protein: CASSQGTDANTEAFF.

This clonotype has only one observation. The V and J genes are TRBV5-6 and TRBJ1-1; a possible D gene is TRBD1 (5 bases). CDR1 and CDR2 from the germline V gene are SGHDT and YYEEEE. Trimming left V 4 bases short and J 5 bases short, with 18 bases between. There are 15 residues in the CDR3. The CDR3 loop is CASSTPGAKRTEAFF. As DNA, the CDR3 is TGTGCCAGCAGCACCCCCGGGGCGAAAAGGACTGAAGCTTTCTTT.

The chain has TRBV28 and TRBJ2-1; 7 bases are shared with TRBD1. This CDR3 is 15 amino acids long. Germline V gene sequence: CDR1 MDHEN, CDR2 SYDVKM. With V trimmed by 4 bases and J by 2 bases, 5 bases remained unmatched. The CDR3: CASSSTGEPYNEQFF. DNA of the CDR3: TGTGCCAGCAGTTCAACAGGGGAACCCTACAATGAGCAGTTCTTC.

This chain connects TRBV12-3 or TRBV12-4 to TRBJ2-7; 10 positions match TRBD2. Losses at the gene ends were 1 base for V and 9 bases for J; bases not matched to a gene: 6. CDR3 size: 14 residues. The CDR3, as DNA: TGTGCCAGCAGTTTAGGGCTAGCGGGGGATGGGCAGTACGTC. Encoded protein: CASSLGLAGDGQYV.

This chain uses TRBV24-1 with TRBJ2-1, with D tentatively TRBD1 or TRBD2 (6 bases each). Germline CDR1 reads KGHDR; CDR2 reads SFDVKD. The CDR3 is 15 residues long. V was pared by 7 bases and J by 4 bases, with 16 bases between. CDR3 sequence reads: CATRAEGEEYNEQFF. DNA of the CDR3: TGTGCCACCAGAGCGGAGGGGGAGGAATACAATGAGCAGTTCTTC.

This clonotype occurred a few times. This chain links TRBV7-2 with TRBJ1-1; possibly TRBD1 for D (5 bases). This CDR3 spans 15 amino acids. V dropped 5 bases and J dropped 1 base, with 14 bases sitting between them. CDR1 is SGHTA and CDR2 is FQGNSA in the germline V gene. The CDR3 nucleotides read TGTGCCAGCAGCCGCCCTACAGGACCGAACACTGAAGCTTTCTTT. Translating it yields CASSRPTGPNTEAFF.

The gene calls are TRBV10-3 and TRBJ2-7; a weak D match, TRBD1 (6 bases). The CDR3 is 13 residues long. Looked up from germline, CDR1 is ENHRY and CDR2 is SYGVKD. The V and J ends lost 6 bases and 1 base respectively, with 10 bases between them. The CDR3 DNA reads as TGTGCCATCAGCCCGGACAGTTCCTACGAGCAGTACGTC. It translates to CAISPDSSYEQYV.

The rearrangement joins TRBV10-3 to TRBJ2-7; no firm D call. Germline CDR1 is ENHRY and CDR2 is SYGVKD. Trimming pared 0 bases from V and 7 bases from J, leaving 10 bases between. This CDR3 has 13 amino acids. CDR3 sequence: CAISESSVGEQYV. CDR3 in DNA: TGTGCCATCAGTGAGTCGTCCGTCGGGGAGCAGTACGTC.

This clonotype was found once. A read error is likely, as this CDR3 ends without the conserved phenylalanine or tryptophan. V usage is TRBV20-1 and J usage is TRBJ1-2; D uncertain. The CDR3 contains 13 residues. Trimming took 0 bases from V and 5 from J, leaving 10 bases between them. Germline-derived CDR1 and CDR2 are DFQATT and SNEGSKA (reference sequence). CDR3 region: CSARDLESYGYTL. In DNA form, the CDR3 reads TGCAGTGCTAGAGATCTAGAAAGTTATGGCTACACCCTC.

The chain joins TRBV6-1 to TRBJ2-2; 10 positions match TRBD2. The V segment lost 7 bases and the J segment 7 bases; nucleotides outside the gene matches: 15. The CDR3 runs 17 residues. The germline CDR1 and CDR2 sequences are MNHNS and SASEGT. The CDR3 DNA is TGTGCCAGCACTCAAGCGGGAGGGCCGGAATTTAGCGGGGAGCTGTTTTTT. Amino acid sequence: CASTQAGGPEFSGELFF.

The rearrangement uses TRBV30 and TRBJ1-5, with 8 bases that match TRBD1. From germline, CDR1 is GTSNPN and CDR2 SVGIG (reference sequence). There are 16 residues in the CDR3. V gave up 5 bases and J gave up 0 bases; unmatched junction bases: 9. CDR3 in DNA: TGTGCCTGGCGGACAGGGCCCCCCTATAGCAATCAGCCCCAGCATTTT. Residues: CAWRTGPPYSNQPQHF. The variable domain in full, with the rest retrieved from reference TRBV30 and TRBJ1-5, is SQTIHQWPATLVQPVGSPLSLECTVEGTSNPNLYWYRQAAGRGLQLLFYSVGIGQISSEVPQNLSASRPQDRQFILSSKKLLLSDSGFYLCAWRTGPPYSNQPQHFGDGTRLSIL.

In this sample, this clonotype turned up a few times. This chain joins TRBV20-1 and TRBJ1-1; TRBD1 aligns across 7 bases. This CDR3 region has 14 residues. V gave up 6 bases and J gave up 3 bases; unmatched junction bases: 10. Per the germline V gene, CDR1 is DFQATT and CDR2 is SNEGSKA (reference sequence). The CDR3 protein is CSAAGTDTYTEAFF. CDR3 DNA sequence: TGCAGTGCAGCCGGGACAGACACATACACTGAAGCTTTCTTT.

The sample holds a few counts of this clonotype. This chain uses TRBV2 with TRBJ1-5; 7 nucleotides line up with TRBD1. Germline lookup yields CDR1 SNHLY and CDR2 FYNNEI. The CDR3 runs 16 residues. J was trimmed by 3 bases and V by 6 bases; bases with no gene match: 11. The CDR3 nucleotides read TGTGCCAGCAGAGGTAGCCGGGACAGCCTCAATCAGCCCCAGCATTTT. As protein: CASRGSRDSLNQPQHF.

This clonotype was seen a few times. V usage is TRBV27 and J usage is TRBJ2-3; possibly TRBD1 or TRBD2 for D (5 bases each). V was trimmed by 7 bases and J by 1 base, leaving 15 bases between them. Germline V gene sequence: CDR1 MNHEY, CDR2 SMNVEV (reference sequence). CDR3 size: 15 residues. The CDR3 spells CASTWGVGGTDTQYF. The CDR3 DNA sequence: TGTGCCAGCACTTGGGGAGTGGGGGGCACAGATACGCAGTATTTT.

This clonotype turned up a few times. The chain employs TRBV2 and TRBJ2-1; 7 nucleotides match TRBD2. Unmatched junction bases numbered 11, after V lost 2 bases and J lost 4 bases. The length of the CDR3 is 17 residues. The germline CDR1 and CDR2 sequences are SNHLY and FYNNEI. CDR3 protein: CASSESLRQGGYNEQFF. The CDR3 nucleotides read TGTGCCAGCAGTGAATCGTTGAGGCAGGGAGGGTACAATGAGCAGTTCTTC.

At least ten counts were recorded for this clonotype. The chain is built from TRBV7-8 and TRBJ2-1; D uncertain. The germline V gene has CDR1 SGHVS and CDR2 FQNEAQ. The V end lost 2 bases, the J end lost 0 bases, and 14 bases lay between the germline ends. The CDR3 length is 17 residues. The CDR3 protein is CASSLLFQSDSYNEQFF. The CDR3 DNA is TGTGCCAGCAGCTTATTGTTTCAGAGCGACTCCTACAATGAGCAGTTCTTC.

The chain links TRBV9 to TRBJ2-3; 8 positions agree with TRBD1. Losses at the gene ends were 4 bases for V and 5 bases for J; bases not matched to a gene: 3. Germline V gives CDR1 SGDLS, CDR2 YYNGEE. The CDR3 extends over 13 amino acids. CDR3 nucleotides: TGTGCCAGCAGCTCCGGGACAGGAGATACGCAGTATTTT. This translates into CASSSGTGDTQYF.

As for this clonotype: The limits of the CDR3 on the DNA are not certain, so only TCRdb's listed CDR3 is given. The chain employs TRBV10-3 and TRBJ2-2; TRBD2 is the table's D call and was not checked against the DNA. The germline CDR1 and CDR2 sequences are ENHRY and SYGVKD. Termini included, the CDR3 measures 14 amino acids. CDR3 protein: CAIKGWENGELFFF.

V gene TRBV28 combines with J gene TRBJ2-3; 11 bases line up with TRBD2. This CDR3 spans 18 amino acids. CDR1 is MDHEN, CDR2 SYDVKM, per germline. V dropped 5 bases and J dropped 0; count of bases not matched to a gene: 10. The CDR3: CASSVTATSGDSTDTQYF. Written as DNA, the CDR3 is TGTGCCAGCAGTGTTACCGCGACTAGCGGGGATAGCACAGATACGCAGTATTTT.

This clonotype has more than one count but fewer than ten. The J gene is TRBJ2-7, the V gene TRBV13; 13 positions match TRBD2. Germline values: CDR1 PRHDT, CDR2 FYEKMQ (reference sequence). The V and J ends lost 5 bases and 12 bases, in that order; junction bases with no gene match: 10. This CDR3 contains 14 residues. The CDR3 reads CASSARTSGSSPYF. The CDR3 coding sequence is TGTGCCAGCAGCGCCCGGACTAGCGGGAGTTCCCCGTACTTC.

The rearrangement links TRBV27 to TRBJ2-7; no firm D call. CDR1 and CDR2 (germline): MNHEY, SMNVEV (reference sequence). The CDR3 sequence is 13 residues long. Trimming left V 2 bases short and J 5 bases short, with 10 bases between. CDR3 DNA: TGTGCCAGCAGTTTAGGGTCAGTCCACGAGCAGTACTTC. It is translated as CASSLGSVHEQYF.

The genes are TRBV6-2 or TRBV6-3 and TRBJ2-2; 8 nucleotides align to TRBD2. Germline assignment: CDR1 MNHEY and CDR2 SVGEGT. There are 13 residues in the CDR3. Unmatched junction bases numbered 3, after V lost 6 bases and J lost 6 bases. CDR3 nucleotides: TGTGCCAGCAGCTGGACTAGCCCCGGGGAGCTGTTTTTT. Translation: CASSWTSPGELFF.